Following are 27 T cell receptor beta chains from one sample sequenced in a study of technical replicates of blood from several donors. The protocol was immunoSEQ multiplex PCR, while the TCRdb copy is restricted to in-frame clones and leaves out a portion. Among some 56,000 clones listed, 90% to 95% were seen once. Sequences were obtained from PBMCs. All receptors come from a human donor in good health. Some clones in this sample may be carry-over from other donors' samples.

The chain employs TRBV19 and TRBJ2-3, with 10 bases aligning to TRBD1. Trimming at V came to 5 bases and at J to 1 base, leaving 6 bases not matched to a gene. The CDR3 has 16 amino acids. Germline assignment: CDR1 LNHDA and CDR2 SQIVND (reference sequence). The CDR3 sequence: CASSLQGTGGTDTQYF. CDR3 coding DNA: TGTGCCAGTAGTCTACAAGGGACAGGGGGCACAGATACGCAGTATTTT.

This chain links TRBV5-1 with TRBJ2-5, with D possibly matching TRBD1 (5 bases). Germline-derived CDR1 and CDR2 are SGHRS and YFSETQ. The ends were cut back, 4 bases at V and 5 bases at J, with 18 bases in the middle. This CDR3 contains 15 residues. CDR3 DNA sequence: TGCGCCAGCAGCCCAGGTGGCTTAGCAGGGGAGACCCAGTACTTC. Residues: CASSPGGLAGETQYF.

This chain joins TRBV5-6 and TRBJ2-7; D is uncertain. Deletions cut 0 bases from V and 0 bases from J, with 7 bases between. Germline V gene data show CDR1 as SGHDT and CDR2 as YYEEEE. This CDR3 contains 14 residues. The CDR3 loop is CASSLVRFSYEQYF. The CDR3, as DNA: TGTGCCAGCAGCTTGGTTCGGTTCTCCTACGAGCAGTACTTC.

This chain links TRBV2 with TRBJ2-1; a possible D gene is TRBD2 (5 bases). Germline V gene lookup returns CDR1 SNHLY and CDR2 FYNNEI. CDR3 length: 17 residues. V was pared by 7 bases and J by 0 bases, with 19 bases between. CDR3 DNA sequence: TGTGCCAGCACCGCACGGCCGCGGGCCAGCTCCTACAATGAGCAGTTCTTC. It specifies CASTARPRASSYNEQFF.

In DNA form, the CDR3 reads TGCGCCAGCAGCCTAACCGGGACAGATAATTCACCCCTCCACTTT. Protein sequence: CASSLTGTDNSPLHF. V and J are TRBV5-1 and TRBJ1-6; 7 bases match TRBD1. The CDR3 loop spans 15 amino acids. From germline, CDR1 is SGHRS and CDR2 YFSETQ. J was trimmed by 5 bases and V by 4 bases; bases with no gene match: 6. The full variable domain, completed using reference TRBV5-1 and TRBJ1-6, is KAGVTQTPRYLIKTRGQQVTLSCSPISGHRSVSWYQQTPGQGLQFLFEYFSETQRNKGNFPGRFSGRQFSNSRSEMNVSTLELGDSALYLCASSLTGTDNSPLHFGNGTRLTVT.

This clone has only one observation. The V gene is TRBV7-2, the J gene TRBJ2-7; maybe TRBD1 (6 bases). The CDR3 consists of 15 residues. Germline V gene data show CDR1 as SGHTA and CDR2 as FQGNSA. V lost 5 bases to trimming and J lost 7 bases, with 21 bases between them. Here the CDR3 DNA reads TGTGCCAGCAGCCCCCAGGGGCGGGCCTCGGGAGAGCAGTACTTC. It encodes CASSPQGRASGEQYF.

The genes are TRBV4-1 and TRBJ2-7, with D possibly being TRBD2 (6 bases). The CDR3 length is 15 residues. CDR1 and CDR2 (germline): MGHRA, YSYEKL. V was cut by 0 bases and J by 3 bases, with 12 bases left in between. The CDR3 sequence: CASSQDWGTDYEQYF. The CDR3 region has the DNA TGCGCCAGCAGCCAAGACTGGGGGACTGACTACGAGCAGTACTTC.

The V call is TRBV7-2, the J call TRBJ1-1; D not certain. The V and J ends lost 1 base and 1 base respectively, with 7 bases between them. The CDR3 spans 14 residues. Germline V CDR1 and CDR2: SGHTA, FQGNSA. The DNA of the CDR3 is TGTGCCAGCAGCTTAGTGGCGGGGAACACTGAAGCTTTCTTT. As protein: CASSLVAGNTEAFF.

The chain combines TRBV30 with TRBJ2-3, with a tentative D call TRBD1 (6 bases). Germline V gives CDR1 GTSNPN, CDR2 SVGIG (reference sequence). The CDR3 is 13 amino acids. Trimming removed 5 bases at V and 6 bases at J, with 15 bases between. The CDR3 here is CAWSGTHGDTQYF. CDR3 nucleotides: TGTGCCTGGTCCGGGACACATGGGGATACGCAGTATTTT.

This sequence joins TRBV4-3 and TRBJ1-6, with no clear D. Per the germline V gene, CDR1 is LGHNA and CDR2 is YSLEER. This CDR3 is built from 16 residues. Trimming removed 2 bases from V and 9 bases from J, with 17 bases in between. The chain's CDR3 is CASSQTFRVYGSPLHF. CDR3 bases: TGCGCCAGCAGCCAAACCTTTAGAGTCTATGGTTCACCCCTCCACTTT.

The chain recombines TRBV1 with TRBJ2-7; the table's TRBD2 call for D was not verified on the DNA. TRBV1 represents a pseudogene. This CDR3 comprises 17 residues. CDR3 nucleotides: TGCACCAGCAGCCACCGGCTGAAGGAGCTTGTGTCCTACGAGCAGTACTTC. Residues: CTSSHRLKELVSYEQYF.

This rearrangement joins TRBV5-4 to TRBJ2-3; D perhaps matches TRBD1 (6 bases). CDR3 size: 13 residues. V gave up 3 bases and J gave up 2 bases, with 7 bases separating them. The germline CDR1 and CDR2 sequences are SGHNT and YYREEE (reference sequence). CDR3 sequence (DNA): TGTGCCAGCAGCTGGACAGCCACAGATACGCAGTATTTT. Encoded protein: CASSWTATDTQYF.

CDR3: CASSPLAGGLQETQYF. CDR3 nucleotide sequence: TGTGCCAGCAGCCCCCTAGCGGGGGGGCTGCAAGAGACCCAGTACTTC. This chain connects TRBV7-2 to TRBJ2-5; TRBD2 agrees at 12 bases. Per germline, CDR1 SGHTA and CDR2 FQGNSA. The CDR3 has 16 amino acids. V dropped 5 bases and J dropped 2; count of bases not matched to a gene: 6.

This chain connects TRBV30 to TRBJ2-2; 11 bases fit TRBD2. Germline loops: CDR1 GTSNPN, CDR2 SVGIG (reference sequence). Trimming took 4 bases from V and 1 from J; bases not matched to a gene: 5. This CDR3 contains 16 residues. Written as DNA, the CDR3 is TGTGCCTGGAACCTAGGACTAGCGGGGAACACCGGGGAGCTGTTTTTT. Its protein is CAWNLGLAGNTGELFF.

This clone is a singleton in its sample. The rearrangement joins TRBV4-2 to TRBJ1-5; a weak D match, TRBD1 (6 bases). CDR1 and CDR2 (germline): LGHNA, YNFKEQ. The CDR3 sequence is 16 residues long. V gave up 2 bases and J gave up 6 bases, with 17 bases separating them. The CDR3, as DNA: TGTGCCAGCAGCCAACGCGACGGGGGGCAGGGTCAGCCCCAGCATTTT. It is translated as CASSQRDGGQGQPQHF.

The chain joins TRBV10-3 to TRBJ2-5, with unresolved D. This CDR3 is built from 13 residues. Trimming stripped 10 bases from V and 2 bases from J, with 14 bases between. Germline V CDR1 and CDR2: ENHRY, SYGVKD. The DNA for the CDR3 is TGTGCCACCGCTTACACCGATCAAGAGACCCAGTACTTC. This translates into CATAYTDQETQYF.

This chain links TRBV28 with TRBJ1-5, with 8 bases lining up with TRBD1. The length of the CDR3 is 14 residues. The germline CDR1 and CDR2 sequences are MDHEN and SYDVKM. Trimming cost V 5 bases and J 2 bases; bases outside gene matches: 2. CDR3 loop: CASSQGAGNQPQHF. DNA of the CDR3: TGTGCCAGCAGTCAGGGGGCAGGCAATCAGCCCCAGCATTTT.

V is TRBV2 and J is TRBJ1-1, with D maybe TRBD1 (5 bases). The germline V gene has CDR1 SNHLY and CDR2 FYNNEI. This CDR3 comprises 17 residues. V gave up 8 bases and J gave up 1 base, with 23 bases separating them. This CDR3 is CASGFTLRGGTNTEAFF. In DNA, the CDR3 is TGTGCCAGCGGGTTTACCCTCCGGGGGGGGACGAACACTGAAGCTTTCTTT.

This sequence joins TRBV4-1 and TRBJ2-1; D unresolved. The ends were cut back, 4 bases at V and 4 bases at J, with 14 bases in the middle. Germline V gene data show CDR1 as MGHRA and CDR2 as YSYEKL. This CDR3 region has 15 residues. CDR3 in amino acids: CASSRGTVTYNEQFF. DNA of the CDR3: TGCGCCAGCAGCCGCGGAACGGTTACATACAATGAGCAGTTCTTC.

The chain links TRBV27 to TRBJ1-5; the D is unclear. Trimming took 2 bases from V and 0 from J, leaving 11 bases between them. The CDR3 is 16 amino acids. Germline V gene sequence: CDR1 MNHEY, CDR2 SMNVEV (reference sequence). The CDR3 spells CASSLIAPYSNQPQHF. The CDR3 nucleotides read TGTGCCAGCAGTTTAATAGCCCCTTATAGCAATCAGCCCCAGCATTTT.

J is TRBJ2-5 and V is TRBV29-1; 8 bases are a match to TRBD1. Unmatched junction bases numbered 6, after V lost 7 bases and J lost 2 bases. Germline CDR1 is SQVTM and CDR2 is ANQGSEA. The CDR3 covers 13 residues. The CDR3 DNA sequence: TGCAGCGCCGACAGGGGAACTCAAGAGACCCAGTACTTC. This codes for CSADRGTQETQYF.

This CDR3 reads CASSLFRAGGELFF. CDR3 bases: TGTGCCAGCAGCTTGTTCAGGGCAGGCGGGGAGCTGTTTTTT. V and J are TRBV5-8 and TRBJ2-2; a weak D match, TRBD1 (5 bases). The CDR3 consists of 14 residues. Trimming stripped 1 base from V and 7 bases from J, with 11 bases between. Germline-derived CDR1 and CDR2 are SGHTS and YDEGEE.

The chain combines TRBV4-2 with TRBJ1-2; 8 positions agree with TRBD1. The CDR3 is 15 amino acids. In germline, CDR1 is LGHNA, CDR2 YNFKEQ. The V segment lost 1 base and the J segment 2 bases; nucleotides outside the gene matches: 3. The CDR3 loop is CASSQAGGGNYGYTF. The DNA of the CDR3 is TGTGCCAGCAGCCAAGCAGGGGGCGGAAACTATGGCTACACCTTC.

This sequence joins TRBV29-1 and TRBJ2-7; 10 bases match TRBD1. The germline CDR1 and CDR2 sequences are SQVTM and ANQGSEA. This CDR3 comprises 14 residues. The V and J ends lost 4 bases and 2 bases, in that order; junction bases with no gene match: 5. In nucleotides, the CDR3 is TGCAGCGTTGCAGGGACAGGGGCCCCCTACGAGCAGTACTTC. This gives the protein CSVAGTGAPYEQYF.

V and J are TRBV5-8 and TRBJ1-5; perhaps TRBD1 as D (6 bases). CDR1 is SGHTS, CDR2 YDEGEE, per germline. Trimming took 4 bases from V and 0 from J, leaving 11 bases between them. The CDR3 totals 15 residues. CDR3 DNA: TGTGCCAGCAGCCACGGACAGTATAGCAATCAGCCCCAGCATTTT. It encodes CASSHGQYSNQPQHF.

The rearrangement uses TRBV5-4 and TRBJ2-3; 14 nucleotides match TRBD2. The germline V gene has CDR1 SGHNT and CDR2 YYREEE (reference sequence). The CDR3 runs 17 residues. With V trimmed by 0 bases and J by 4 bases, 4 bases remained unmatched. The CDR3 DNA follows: TGTGCCAGCAGCTTGGCCGGGACTAGCGGGAGAGCAGATACGCAGTATTTT. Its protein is CASSLAGTSGRADTQYF.

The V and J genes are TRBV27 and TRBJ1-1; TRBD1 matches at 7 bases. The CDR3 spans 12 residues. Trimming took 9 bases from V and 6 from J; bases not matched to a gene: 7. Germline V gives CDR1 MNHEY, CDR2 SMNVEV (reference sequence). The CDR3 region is CARSRQGAEAFF. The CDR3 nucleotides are TGTGCCAGGAGTAGACAGGGCGCTGAAGCTTTCTTT.